This T cell receptor beta chain was obtained from a study of T cells in lung cancer brain metastases. About this clone: Its antigen is as yet unknown.

Whole-study results and caveats: Unique productive clones were significantly fewer in brain metastases: median about 1,600 versus 5,000.

The CDR3 extends over 14 amino acids. CDR1 is SGDLS and CDR2 is YYNGEE in the germline V gene. The V gene lost 2 bases and the J gene lost 2 bases, with 9 bases spanning the gap. Measured with immunoSEQ multiplex PCR; TCRdb has only the in-frame clones, and not every one. Of over 900 clones listed, around 87% are singletons. The chain uses TRBV9 and TRBJ2-3; D is perhaps TRBD1 or TRBD2 (5 bases each). Specimen: tumor tissue from the primary lung tumor. This TCR was recovered from a woman in her 50s with non-small cell lung cancer. CDR3 bases: TGTGCCAGCAGCGTGGGACCGAACACAGATACGCAGTATTTT. Amino acid sequence: CASSVGPNTDTQYF.